Each of the 13 T cell receptor beta chains below was sequenced from the same sample in a study of beta chain features in type 1 diabetes. The sequenced template was cDNA made from the entire isolated RNA. The data were produced by immunoSEQ multiplex PCR, yet TCRdb's version contains in-frame clones alone and is incomplete. The table records about 350,000 clones, about 20% of them present only once. Sequencing was carried out using naive CD4+ T cells from blood. These receptors were collected from a woman between 18 and 29 years old in good health.

The genes are TRBV5-1 and TRBJ1-1; 7 bases match TRBD1. The germline gives CDR1 SGHRS, CDR2 YFSETQ. The CDR3 has 15 amino acids. The ends lost 0 bases at V and 6 bases at J; junction bases unmatched: 8. CDR3 protein: CASSLGQGSSAEAFF. CDR3 DNA: TGCGCCAGCAGCTTGGGACAGGGATCGTCCGCTGAAGCTTTCTTT.

The chain carries TRBV30 and TRBJ1-2; possibly TRBD1 for D (5 bases). Trimming removed 0 bases from V and 4 bases from J, with 9 bases in between. CDR1 GTSNPN and CDR2 SVGIG come from the germline V gene (reference sequence). This CDR3 comprises 13 residues. Here the CDR3 reads CAWSVGVGYGYTF. CDR3 in DNA: TGTGCCTGGAGTGTAGGGGTAGGCTATGGCTACACCTTC.

The sample holds a few counts of this clone. V usage is TRBV9 and J usage is TRBJ2-7; 8 bases agree with TRBD2. CDR1 SGDLS and CDR2 YYNGEE come from the germline V gene. After removal of 5 bases from V and 3 bases from J, the junction contained 4 bases not matched to a gene. The CDR3 contains 13 residues. In nucleotides, the CDR3 is TGTGCCAGCAGTAGCGGGAACTTCTACGAGCAGTACTTC. It specifies CASSSGNFYEQYF.

The chain carries TRBV5-7 and TRBJ2-7; 7 nucleotides line up with TRBD1. Being an ORF, TRBV5-7 has a function that is uncertain. V was pared by 2 bases and J by 12 bases, with 8 bases of the junction left unmatched. The CDR3 sequence is 12 residues long. The CDR3 loop is CASSLPRDSLYF. CDR3 nucleotide sequence: TGTGCCAGCAGCTTACCCCGGGACAGTCTGTACTTC.

This clone was seen a handful of times. The chain joins TRBV5-8 to TRBJ2-2; TRBD2 aligns across 10 bases. The germline gives CDR1 SGHTS, CDR2 YDEGEE. The CDR3 is 16 amino acids. V shed 0 bases, J shed 5 bases, and the junction held 4 bases outside the gene matches. Here the CDR3 DNA reads TGTGCCAGCAGCTTGGAGCAACTAGCGGGGACCGGGGAGCTGTTTTTT. Translated, it gives CASSLEQLAGTGELFF.

J is TRBJ2-7 and V is TRBV5-1; 8 bases align to TRBD2. The germline V gene encodes CDR1 SGHRS and CDR2 YFSETQ. The CDR3 extends over 15 amino acids. V was pared by 4 bases and J by 2 bases, with 8 bases of the junction left unmatched. CDR3: CASSASPGGAYEQYF. The CDR3 DNA reads TGCGCCAGCAGCGCCTCTCCCGGGGGGGCCTACGAGCAGTACTTC.

As to this clone: Relative to the germline gene, one junction end is altered; a read error may explain this. This sequence joins TRBV7-7 and TRBJ2-5, with D possibly matching TRBD2 (7 bases). Germline CDR1 is SSHAT and CDR2 is FNYEAQ (reference sequence). The CDR3 covers 15 residues. CDR3 bases: TGTGCTAGCAGCGGGACCCCCGGGACAAAAGAGACCCAGTACTTC. Protein sequence: CASSGTPGTKETQYF.

The V gene is TRBV5-4, the J gene TRBJ2-7; 9 nucleotides match TRBD2. Per the germline V gene, CDR1 is SGHNT and CDR2 is YYREEE (reference sequence). There are 15 residues in the CDR3. With 6 bases clipped from V and 3 bases from J, the junction kept 10 bases outside the gene matches. CDR3 sequence reads: CASTPDPTSGYEQYF. The CDR3 DNA sequence: TGTGCCAGCACCCCGGACCCGACTAGCGGCTACGAGCAGTACTTC.

The V gene is TRBV6-1, the J gene TRBJ1-1; 8 bases are shared with TRBD1. The V gene's germline CDR1 is MNHNS and CDR2 SASEGT. The ends lost 5 bases at V and 5 bases at J; junction bases unmatched: 10. This CDR3 spans 15 amino acids. DNA of the CDR3: TGTGCCAGCAGTCCCGGGGACAGGTGGCGGACTGAAGCTTTCTTT. Encoded protein: CASSPGDRWRTEAFF.

This rearrangement joins TRBV6-1 to TRBJ1-1, with 10 nucleotides matching TRBD1. This CDR3 has 15 residues. In germline, CDR1 is MNHNS, CDR2 SASEGT. The V gene end was trimmed by 6 bases and the J gene end by 2 bases; junction bases not matched to a gene: 6. The CDR3 protein is CASRTGGAGNTEAFF. The CDR3 DNA follows: TGTGCCAGCAGGACAGGGGGCGCGGGAAACACTGAAGCTTTCTTT.

The chain recombines TRBV11-2 with TRBJ2-1, with TRBD2 identical over 10 bases. The CDR3 has 16 residues. CDR1 and CDR2 (germline): SGHAT, FQNNGV. The V and J ends lost 5 bases and 2 bases, in that order; junction bases with no gene match: 6. CDR3 nucleotides: TGTGCCAGCAGCCCCCGGACTAGCGGTACCTACAATGAGCAGTTCTTC. Its translation is CASSPRTSGTYNEQFF.

This chain joins TRBV7-9 and TRBJ2-1; D perhaps matches TRBD2 (6 bases). The CDR3 length is 15 residues. Germline loops: CDR1 SEHNR, CDR2 FQNEAQ (reference sequence). V was clipped by 2 bases and J by 4 bases, with 12 bases between them. The CDR3 sequence: CASSLNGGIYNEQFF. CDR3 DNA: TGTGCCAGCAGCTTAAATGGCGGGATTTACAATGAGCAGTTCTTC.

The chain carries TRBV5-1 and TRBJ1-1; 10 bases are a match to TRBD1. This CDR3 is 13 amino acids long. The V segment lost 3 bases and the J segment 6 bases; nucleotides outside the gene matches: 2. CDR1 SGHRS and CDR2 YFSETQ come from the germline V gene. CDR3 coding DNA: TGCGCCAGCAGCTACGGACAGGGGGCTGAAGCTTTCTTT. Its translation is CASSYGQGAEAFF.